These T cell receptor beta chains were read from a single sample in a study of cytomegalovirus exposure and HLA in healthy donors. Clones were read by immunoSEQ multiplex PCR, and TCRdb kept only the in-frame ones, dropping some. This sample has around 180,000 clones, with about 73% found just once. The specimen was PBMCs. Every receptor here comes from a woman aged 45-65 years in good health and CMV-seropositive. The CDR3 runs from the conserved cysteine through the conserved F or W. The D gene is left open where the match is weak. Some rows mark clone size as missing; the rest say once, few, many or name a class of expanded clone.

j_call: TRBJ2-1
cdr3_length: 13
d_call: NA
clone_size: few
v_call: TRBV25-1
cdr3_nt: TGTGCCAGCAGTGAGGGGGGGCGGGATGAGCAGTTCTTC
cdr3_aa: CASSEGGRDEQFF

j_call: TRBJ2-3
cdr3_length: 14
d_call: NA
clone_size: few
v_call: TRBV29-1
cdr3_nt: TGCAGCGTTGTTGTCCAGGGAAGCACAGATACGCAGTATTTT
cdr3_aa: CSVVVQGSTDTQYF

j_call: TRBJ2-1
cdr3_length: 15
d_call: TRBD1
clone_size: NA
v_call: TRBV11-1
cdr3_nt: TGTGCCAGCAGTCCCGGGACAGGGGTGGGCAATGAGCAGTTCTTC
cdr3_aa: CASSPGTGVGNEQFF

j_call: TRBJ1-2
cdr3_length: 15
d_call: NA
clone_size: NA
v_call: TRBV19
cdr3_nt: TGTGCCAGTAGTATATGGGCAACGGCTAACTATGGCTACACCTTC
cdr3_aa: CASSIWATANYGYTF

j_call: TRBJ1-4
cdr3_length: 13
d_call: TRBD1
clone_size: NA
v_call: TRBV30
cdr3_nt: TGTGCCTTCGCCGGGACAGGGACCCAAAAACTGTTTTTT
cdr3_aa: CAFAGTGTQKLFF

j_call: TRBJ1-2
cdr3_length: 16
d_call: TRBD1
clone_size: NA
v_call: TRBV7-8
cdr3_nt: TGTGCCAGCACCCCACCGACAGGGTTAGCTAACTATGGCTACACCTTC
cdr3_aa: CASTPPTGLANYGYTF

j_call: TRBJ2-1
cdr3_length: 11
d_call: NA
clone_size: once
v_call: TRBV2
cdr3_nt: TGTGCCAGCAGCTTGTTGAATGAGCAGTTCTTC
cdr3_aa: CASSLLNEQFF

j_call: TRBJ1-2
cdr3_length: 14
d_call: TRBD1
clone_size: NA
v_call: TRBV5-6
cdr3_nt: TGTGCCAGCAGCGCCGGACAGGGAAACTATGGCTACACCTTC
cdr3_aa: CASSAGQGNYGYTF

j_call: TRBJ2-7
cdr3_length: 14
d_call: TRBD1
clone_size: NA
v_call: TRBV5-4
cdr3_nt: TGTGCCAGCAGCCCAGGACAGGGCCGCGGCGAGCAGTACTTC
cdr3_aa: CASSPGQGRGEQYF

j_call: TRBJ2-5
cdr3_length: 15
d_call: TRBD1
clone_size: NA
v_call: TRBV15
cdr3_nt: TGTGCCACCACCCCGCGAGGGGGCTCATGGGAGACCCAGTACTTC
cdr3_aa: CATTPRGGSWETQYF

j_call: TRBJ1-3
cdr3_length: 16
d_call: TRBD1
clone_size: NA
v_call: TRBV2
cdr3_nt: TGTGCCAGCAGTGATCGGGGGACAGGGACTGGAAACACCATATATTTT
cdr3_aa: CASSDRGTGTGNTIYF

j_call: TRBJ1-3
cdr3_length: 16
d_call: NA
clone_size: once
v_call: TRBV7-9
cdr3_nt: TGTTCCTGGATTTTGGAGACAGCCAGCTCTGGAAACACCATATATTTT
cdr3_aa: CSWILETASSGNTIYF

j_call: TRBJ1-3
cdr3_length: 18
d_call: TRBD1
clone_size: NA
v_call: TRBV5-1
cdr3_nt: TGCGCCAGCAGCCCACTCACATCGACAGGGGGGCCTGGAAACACCATATATTTT
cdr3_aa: CASSPLTSTGGPGNTIYF

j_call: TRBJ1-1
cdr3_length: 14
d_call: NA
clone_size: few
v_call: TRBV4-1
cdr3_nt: TGCGCCAGCAGCCAAGCCACACTAGTAACTGAAGCTTTCTTT
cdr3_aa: CASSQATLVTEAFF

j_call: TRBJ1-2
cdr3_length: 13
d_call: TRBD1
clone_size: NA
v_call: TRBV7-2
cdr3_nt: TGTGCCAGCAGACAACAGGGGATGGGTAGCTACACCTTC
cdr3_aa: CASRQQGMGSYTF

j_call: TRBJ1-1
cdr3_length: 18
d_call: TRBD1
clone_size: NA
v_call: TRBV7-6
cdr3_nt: TGTGCCAGCAGCTTGTCGACAGGGGGCCACGGGATGAACACTGAAGCTTTCTTT
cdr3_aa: CASSLSTGGHGMNTEAFF

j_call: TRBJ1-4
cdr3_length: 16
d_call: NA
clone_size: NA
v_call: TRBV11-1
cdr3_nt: TGTGCCAGCAGCTTAGGATTCACCGGCGGCCCCGAAAAACTGTTTTTT
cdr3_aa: CASSLGFTGGPEKLFF

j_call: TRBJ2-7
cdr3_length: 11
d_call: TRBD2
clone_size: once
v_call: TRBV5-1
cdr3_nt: TGCGCCAGCAGCGGGGAGGGCGAGCAGTACTTC
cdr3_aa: CASSGEGEQYF

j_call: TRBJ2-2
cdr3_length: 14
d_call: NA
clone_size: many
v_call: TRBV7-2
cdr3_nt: TGTGCCAGCAGCTTTCGGGGGAGTACCGGGGAGCTGTTTTTT
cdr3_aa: CASSFRGSTGELFF

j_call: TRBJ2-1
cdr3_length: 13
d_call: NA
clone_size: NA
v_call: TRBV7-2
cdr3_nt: TGTGCCAGCAGCTCCAGCTCCTACAATGAGCAGTTCTTC
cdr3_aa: CASSSSSYNEQFF

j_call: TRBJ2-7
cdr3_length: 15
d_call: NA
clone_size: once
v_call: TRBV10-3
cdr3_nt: TGTGCCATCAGTGAGTCTGGCAGTATGGTGTTTGAGCAGTACTTC
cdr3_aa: CAISESGSMVFEQYF

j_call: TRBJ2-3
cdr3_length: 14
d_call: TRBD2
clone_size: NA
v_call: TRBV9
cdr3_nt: TGTGCCAGCAGCGCGGGGACTAGCGGCAATACGCAGTATTTT
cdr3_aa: CASSAGTSGNTQYF

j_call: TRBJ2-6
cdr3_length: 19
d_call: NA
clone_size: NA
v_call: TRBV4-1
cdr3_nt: TGCGCCAGCAGCCAAGATCAGGGCAGGTGGGTCGTTGGGGCCAACGTCCTGACTTTC
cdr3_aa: CASSQDQGRWVVGANVLTF

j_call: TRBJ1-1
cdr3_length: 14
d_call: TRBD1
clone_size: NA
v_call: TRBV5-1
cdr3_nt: TGCGCCAGCACACCGGGACAGGGAGTCACTGAAGCTTTCTTT
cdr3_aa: CASTPGQGVTEAFF

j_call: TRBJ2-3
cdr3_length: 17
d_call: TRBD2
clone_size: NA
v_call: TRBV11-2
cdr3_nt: TGTGCCAGCAGCTTAGGAGTAGCGGGGGGGCCCGCAGATACGCAGTATTTT
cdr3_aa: CASSLGVAGGPADTQYF

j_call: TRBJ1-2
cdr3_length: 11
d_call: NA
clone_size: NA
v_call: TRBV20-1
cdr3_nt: TGCAGTGCTAGAGGGTCGAGGGGCTACACCTTC
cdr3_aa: CSARGSRGYTF

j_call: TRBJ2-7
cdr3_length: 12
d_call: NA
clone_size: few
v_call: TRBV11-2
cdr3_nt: TGTGCCAGCAGCTTAGGACAATACGAGCAGTACTTC
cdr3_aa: CASSLGQYEQYF

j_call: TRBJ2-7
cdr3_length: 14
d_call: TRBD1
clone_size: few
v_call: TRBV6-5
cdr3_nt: TGTGCCAGCAGTTACAGGGACAGCTCCTACGAGCAGTACTTC
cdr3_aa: CASSYRDSSYEQYF

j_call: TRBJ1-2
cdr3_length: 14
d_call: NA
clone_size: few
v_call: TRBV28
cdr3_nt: TGTGCCAGCAACGTGGGAGGGGGATTTTATGGCTACACCTTC
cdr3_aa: CASNVGGGFYGYTF

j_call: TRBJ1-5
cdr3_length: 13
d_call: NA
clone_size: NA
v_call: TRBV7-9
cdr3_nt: TGTGCCAGCAGCTTAGGGGCCAGTCAGCCCCAGCATTTT
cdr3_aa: CASSLGASQPQHF

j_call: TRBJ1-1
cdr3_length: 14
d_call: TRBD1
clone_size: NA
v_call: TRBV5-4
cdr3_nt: TGTGCCAGCAGCTTGCAGGGGGAAGGCACTGAAGCTTTCTTT
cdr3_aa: CASSLQGEGTEAFF

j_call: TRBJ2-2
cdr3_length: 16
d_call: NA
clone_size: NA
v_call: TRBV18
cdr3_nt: TGTGCCAGCTCAGCGGGGACCGCTCTTCGCGGCGGGGAGCTGTTTTTT
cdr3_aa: CASSAGTALRGGELFF